This TCR beta chain was documented in a study of identifying expanded T cells in peripheral blood. Sequenced by immunoSEQ multiplex PCR; TCRdb stores in-frame clones only, minus some. The sample carries around 130,000 clones, 86% recorded once. Collection occurred without any documented infections or immune events in donors. General study findings and limits: Clone count variance between approximately two-week samples rose with total template count. Over around two and four weeks, about 16 and 19 clones changed, versus 1.2 between replicates.

Deletions cut 5 bases from V and 0 bases from J, with 13 bases between. The germline gives CDR1 SGHAT, CDR2 FQNNGV. This CDR3 has 15 residues. This clone occurred once. Its antigen is not identified. Sequencing input: blood. This clonotype originated in a person aged 18 to 75 in good health. The chain joins TRBV11-2 to TRBJ1-2, with D hard to call. The CDR3 DNA reads TGTGCCAGCAGCCTTGACTCCCGGGCTAACTATGGCTACACCTTC. Translating gives CASSLDSRANYGYTF.